This T cell receptor beta chain was observed in a study of T cells after yellow fever vaccination. This clonotype was seen only a few times. TCRdb reprocessed the 5' RACE reads via MiXCR and lists one record per CDR3 protein. The data show 350,000 to 450,000 distinct CDR3 sequences, with 6.2% seen just once and about 15% held by the top ten. The sequence was obtained from a man aged 25-45 years who received the YFV17D yellow fever vaccine. The input for sequencing was PBMCs, taken 5 days after the yellow fever booster vaccination.

The CDR3 loop is CASLAWGPLGPDTQYF. CDR3 sequence (DNA): TGTGCCAGCCTTGCGTGGGGGCCATTGGGCCCAGATACGCAGTATTTT. The chain joins TRBV27 to TRBJ2-3; tentatively, D is TRBD1 (6 bases). The germline gives CDR1 MNHEY, CDR2 SMNVEV (reference sequence). CDR3 size: 16 residues. V lost 8 bases to trimming and J lost 4 bases, with 22 bases between them.